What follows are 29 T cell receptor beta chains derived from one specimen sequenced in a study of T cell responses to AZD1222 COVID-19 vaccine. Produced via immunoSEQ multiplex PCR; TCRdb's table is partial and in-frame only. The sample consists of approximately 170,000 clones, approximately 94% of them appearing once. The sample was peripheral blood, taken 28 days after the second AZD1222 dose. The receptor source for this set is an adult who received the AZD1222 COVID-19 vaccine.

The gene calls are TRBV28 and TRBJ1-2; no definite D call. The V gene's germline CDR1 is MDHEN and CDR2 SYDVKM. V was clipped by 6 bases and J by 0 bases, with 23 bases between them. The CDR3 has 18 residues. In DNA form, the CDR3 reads TGTGCCAGCAGCCCACCTATATATTTGGATAGAGCTAACTATGGCTACACCTTC. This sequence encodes CASSPPIYLDRANYGYTF.

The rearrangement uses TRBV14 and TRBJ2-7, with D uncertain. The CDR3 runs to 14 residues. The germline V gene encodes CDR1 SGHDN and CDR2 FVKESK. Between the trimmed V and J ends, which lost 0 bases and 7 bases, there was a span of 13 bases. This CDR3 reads CASSQDTIRLEQYF. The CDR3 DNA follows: TGTGCCAGCAGCCAAGACACTATCCGGCTAGAGCAGTACTTC. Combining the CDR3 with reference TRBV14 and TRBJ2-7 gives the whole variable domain EAGVTQFPSHSVIEKGQTVTLRCDPISGHDNLYWYRRVMGKEIKFLLHFVKESKQDESGMPNNRFLAERTGGTYSTLKVQPAELEDSGVYFCASSQDTIRLEQYFGPGTRLTVT.

CDR3 nucleotides: TGTGCCATCTCGCCATTCGAGGTTTCTGAAGCTTTCTTT. Translation gives CAISPFEVSEAFF. The chain couples TRBV10-3 to TRBJ1-1; unclear D gene. This CDR3 comprises 13 residues. Per the germline V gene, CDR1 is ENHRY and CDR2 is SYGVKD. Trimming took off 8 bases at V and 6 bases at J, with 16 bases between the two ends.

The CDR3 nucleotides read TGTGCCAGTACCCCCAAATTCAGGGTAAGGGGGGACAGCTCCTACAATGAGCAGTTCTTC. Its protein product is CASTPKFRVRGDSSYNEQFF. The rearrangement links TRBV19 to TRBJ2-1; the D gene is possibly TRBD1 (7 bases). This CDR3 has 20 residues. V shed 7 bases and J shed 0 bases, with 28 bases lying between them. In germline, CDR1 is LNHDA, CDR2 SQIVND (reference sequence). Full variable domain (outside the CDR3, taken from reference TRBV19 and TRBJ2-1): DGGITQSPKYLFRKEGQNVTLSCEQNLNHDAMYWYRQDPGQGLRLIYYSQIVNDFQKGDIAEGYSVSREKKESFPLTVTSAQKNPTAFYLCASTPKFRVRGDSSYNEQFFGPGTRLTVL.

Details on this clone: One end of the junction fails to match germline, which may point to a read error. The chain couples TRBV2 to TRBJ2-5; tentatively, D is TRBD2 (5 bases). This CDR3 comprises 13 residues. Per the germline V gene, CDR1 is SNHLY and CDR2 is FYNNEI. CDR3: CASCEAALETQYF. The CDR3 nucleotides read TGTGCCAGCTGTGAAGCGGCCCTGGAGACCCAGTACTTC.

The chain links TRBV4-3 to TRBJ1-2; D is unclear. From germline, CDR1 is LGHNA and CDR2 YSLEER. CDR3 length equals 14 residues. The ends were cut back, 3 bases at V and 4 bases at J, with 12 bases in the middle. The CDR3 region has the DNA TGCGCCAGCAGCCACGGGGAACATCTCTATGGCTACACCTTC. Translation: CASSHGEHLYGYTF.

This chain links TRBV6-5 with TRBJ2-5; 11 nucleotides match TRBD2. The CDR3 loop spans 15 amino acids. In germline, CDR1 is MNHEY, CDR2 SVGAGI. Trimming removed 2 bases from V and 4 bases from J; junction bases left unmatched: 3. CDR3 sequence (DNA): TGTGCCAGCAGTTACGCCGGACTAGCGGGAGAGACCCAGTACTTC. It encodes CASSYAGLAGETQYF.

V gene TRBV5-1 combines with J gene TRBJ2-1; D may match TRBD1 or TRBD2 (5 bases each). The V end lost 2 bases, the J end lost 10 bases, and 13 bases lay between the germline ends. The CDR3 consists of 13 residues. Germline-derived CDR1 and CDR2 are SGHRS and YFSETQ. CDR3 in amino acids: CASSLTGGSEQFF. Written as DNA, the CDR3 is TGCGCCAGCAGCTTAACAGGAGGTAGCGAGCAGTTCTTC. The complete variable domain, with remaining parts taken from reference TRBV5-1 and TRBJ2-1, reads KAGVTQTPRYLIKTRGQQVTLSCSPISGHRSVSWYQQTPGQGLQFLFEYFSETQRNKGNFPGRFSGRQFSNSRSEMNVSTLELGDSALYLCASSLTGGSEQFFGPGTRLTVL.

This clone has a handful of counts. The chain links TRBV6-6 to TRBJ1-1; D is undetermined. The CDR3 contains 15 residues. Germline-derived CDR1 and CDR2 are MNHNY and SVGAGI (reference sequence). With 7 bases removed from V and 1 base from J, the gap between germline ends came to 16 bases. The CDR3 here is CASNRPSGANTEAFF. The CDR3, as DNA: TGTGCCAGCAACCGACCATCGGGAGCGAACACTGAAGCTTTCTTT.

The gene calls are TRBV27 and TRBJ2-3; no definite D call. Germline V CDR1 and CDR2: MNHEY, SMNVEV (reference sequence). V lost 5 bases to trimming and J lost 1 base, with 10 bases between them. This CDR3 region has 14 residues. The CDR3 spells CASSTPGRTDTQYF. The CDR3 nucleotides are TGTGCCAGCAGTACTCCCGGCCGCACAGATACGCAGTATTTT.

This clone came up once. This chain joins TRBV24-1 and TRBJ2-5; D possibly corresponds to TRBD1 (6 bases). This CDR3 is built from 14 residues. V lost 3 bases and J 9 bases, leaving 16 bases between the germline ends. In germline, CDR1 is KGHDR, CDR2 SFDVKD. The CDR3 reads CATSDQGSLVAQYF. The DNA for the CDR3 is TGTGCCACCAGTGATCAGGGGTCCCTGGTGGCCCAGTACTTC.

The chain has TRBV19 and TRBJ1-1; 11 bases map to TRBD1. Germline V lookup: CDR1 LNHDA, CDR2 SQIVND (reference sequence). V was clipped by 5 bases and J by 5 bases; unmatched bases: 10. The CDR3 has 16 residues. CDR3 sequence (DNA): TGTGCCAGTAGTCGGGGGACAGGGGGACGACGGACTGAAGCTTTCTTT. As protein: CASSRGTGGRRTEAFF. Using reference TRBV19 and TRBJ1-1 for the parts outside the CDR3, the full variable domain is DGGITQSPKYLFRKEGQNVTLSCEQNLNHDAMYWYRQDPGQGLRLIYYSQIVNDFQKGDIAEGYSVSREKKESFPLTVTSAQKNPTAFYLCASSRGTGGRRTEAFFGQGTRLTVV.

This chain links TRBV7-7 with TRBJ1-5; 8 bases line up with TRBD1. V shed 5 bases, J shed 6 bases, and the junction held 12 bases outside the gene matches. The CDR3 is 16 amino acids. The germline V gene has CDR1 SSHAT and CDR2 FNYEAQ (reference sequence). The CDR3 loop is CASSQDRVTSSQPQHF. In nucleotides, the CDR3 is TGTGCCAGCAGCCAGGACAGGGTCACCTCCAGTCAGCCCCAGCATTTT.

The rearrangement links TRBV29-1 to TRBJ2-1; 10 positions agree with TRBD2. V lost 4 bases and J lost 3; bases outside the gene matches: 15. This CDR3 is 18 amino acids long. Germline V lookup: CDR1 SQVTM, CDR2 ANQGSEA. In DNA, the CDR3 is TGCAGCGTTGTTGGGACTAGCGCATCCGAAACCTTCTACAATGAGCAGTTCTTC. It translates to CSVVGTSASETFYNEQFF.

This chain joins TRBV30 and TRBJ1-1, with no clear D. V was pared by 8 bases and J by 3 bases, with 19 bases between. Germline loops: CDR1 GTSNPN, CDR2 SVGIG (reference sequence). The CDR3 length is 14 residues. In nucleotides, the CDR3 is TGTGCCGGGTCCTCGGTGCAGGTTGACACTGAAGCTTTCTTT. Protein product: CAGSSVQVDTEAFF. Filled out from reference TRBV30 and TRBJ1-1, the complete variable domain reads SQTIHQWPATLVQPVGSPLSLECTVEGTSNPNLYWYRQAAGRGLQLLFYSVGIGQISSEVPQNLSASRPQDRQFILSSKKLLLSDSGFYLCAGSSVQVDTEAFFGQGTRLTVV.

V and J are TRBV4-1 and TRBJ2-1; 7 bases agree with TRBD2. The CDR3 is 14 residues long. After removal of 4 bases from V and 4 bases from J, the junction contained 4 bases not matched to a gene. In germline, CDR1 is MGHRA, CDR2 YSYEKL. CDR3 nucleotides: TGCGCCAGCAGCCCCGGACTAGTTTACAATGAGCAGTTCTTC. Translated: CASSPGLVYNEQFF.

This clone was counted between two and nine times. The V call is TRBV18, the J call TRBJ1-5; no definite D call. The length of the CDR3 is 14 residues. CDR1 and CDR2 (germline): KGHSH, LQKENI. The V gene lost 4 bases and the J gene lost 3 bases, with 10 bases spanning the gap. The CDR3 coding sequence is TGTGCCAGCTCACGGTACGGGGACAATCAGCCCCAGCATTTT. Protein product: CASSRYGDNQPQHF.

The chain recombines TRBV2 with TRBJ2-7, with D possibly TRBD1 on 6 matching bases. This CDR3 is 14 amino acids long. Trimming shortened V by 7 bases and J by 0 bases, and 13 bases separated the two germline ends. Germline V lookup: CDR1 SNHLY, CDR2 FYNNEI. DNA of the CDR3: TGTGCCAGCATGTTGTGGGACACCTCCTACGAGCAGTACTTC. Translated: CASMLWDTSYEQYF.

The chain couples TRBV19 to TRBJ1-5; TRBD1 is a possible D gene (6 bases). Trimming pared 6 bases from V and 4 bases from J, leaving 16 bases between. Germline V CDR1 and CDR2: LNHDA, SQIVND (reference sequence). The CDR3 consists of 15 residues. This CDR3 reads CASSIGQRQNQPQHF. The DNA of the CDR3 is TGTGCCAGTAGCATCGGACAGAGACAGAATCAGCCCCAGCATTTT.

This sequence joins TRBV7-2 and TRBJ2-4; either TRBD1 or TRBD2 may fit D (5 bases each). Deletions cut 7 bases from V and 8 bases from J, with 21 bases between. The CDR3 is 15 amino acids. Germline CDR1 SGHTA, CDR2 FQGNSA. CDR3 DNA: TGTGCCAGCACCCTTGCGAGGGTAGGGGCGGACATTCAGTACTTC. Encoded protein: CASTLARVGADIQYF.

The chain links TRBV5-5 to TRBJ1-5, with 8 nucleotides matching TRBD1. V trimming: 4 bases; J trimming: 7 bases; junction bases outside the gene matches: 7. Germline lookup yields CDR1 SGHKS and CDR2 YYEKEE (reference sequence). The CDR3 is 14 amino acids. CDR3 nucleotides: TGTGCCAGCAGCCCTGGACAGGGAGGACAGCCCCAGCATTTT. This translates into CASSPGQGGQPQHF.

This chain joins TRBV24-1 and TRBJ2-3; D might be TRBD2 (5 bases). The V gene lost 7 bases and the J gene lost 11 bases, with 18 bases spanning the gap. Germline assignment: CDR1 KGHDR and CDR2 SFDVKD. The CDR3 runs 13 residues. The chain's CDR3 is CATRSGWRGEQYF. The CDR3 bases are TGTGCCACCAGGTCGGGGTGGAGAGGAGAGCAGTATTTT.

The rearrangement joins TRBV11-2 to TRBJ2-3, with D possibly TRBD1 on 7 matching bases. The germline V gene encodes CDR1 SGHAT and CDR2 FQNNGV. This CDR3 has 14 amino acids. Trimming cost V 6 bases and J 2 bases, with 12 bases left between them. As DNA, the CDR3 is TGTGCCAGCAGTCGCGGGACAGACACAGATACGCAGTATTTT. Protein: CASSRGTDTDTQYF.

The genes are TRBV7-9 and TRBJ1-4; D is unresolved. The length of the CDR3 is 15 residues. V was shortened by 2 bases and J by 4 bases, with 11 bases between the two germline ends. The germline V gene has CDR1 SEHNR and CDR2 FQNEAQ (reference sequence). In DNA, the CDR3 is TGTGCCAGCAGCTTACTTGGGCGCATTAATGAAAAACTGTTTTTT. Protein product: CASSLLGRINEKLFF.

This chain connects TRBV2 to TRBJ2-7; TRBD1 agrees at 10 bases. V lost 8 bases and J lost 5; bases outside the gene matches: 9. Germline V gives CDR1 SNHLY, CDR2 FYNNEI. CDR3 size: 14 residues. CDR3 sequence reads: CASGRDRGVDEQYF. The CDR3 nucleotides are TGTGCCAGCGGACGGGACAGGGGTGTCGACGAGCAGTACTTC.

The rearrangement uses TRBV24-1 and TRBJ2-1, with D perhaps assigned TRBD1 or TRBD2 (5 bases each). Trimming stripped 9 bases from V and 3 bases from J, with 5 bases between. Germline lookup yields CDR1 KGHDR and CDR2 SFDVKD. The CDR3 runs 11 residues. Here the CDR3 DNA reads TGTGCCACCGGGGGCTACAATGAGCAGTTCTTC. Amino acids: CATGGYNEQFF.

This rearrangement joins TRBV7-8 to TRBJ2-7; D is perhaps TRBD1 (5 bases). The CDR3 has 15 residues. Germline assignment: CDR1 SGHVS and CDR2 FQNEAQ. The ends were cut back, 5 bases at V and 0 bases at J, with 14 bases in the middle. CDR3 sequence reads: CASSLVTVPSYEQYF. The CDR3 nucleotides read TGTGCCAGCAGCCTCGTGACAGTGCCCTCCTACGAGCAGTACTTC.

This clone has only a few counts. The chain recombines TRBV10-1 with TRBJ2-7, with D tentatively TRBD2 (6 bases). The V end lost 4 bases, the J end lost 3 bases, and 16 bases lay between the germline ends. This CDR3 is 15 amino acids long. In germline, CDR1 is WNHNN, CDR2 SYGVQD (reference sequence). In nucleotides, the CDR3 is TGCGCCAGCAGTGCGGGCAAGGGGACTTACTACGAGCAGTACTTC. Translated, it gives CASSAGKGTYYEQYF.

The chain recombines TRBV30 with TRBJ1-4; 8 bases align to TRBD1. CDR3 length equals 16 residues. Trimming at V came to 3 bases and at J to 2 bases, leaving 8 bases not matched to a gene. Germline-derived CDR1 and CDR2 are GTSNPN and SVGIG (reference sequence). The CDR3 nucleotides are TGTGCCTGGAGGCCCCCCCGACAGGGGACTAATGAAAAACTGTTTTTT. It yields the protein CAWRPPRQGTNEKLFF.